A single sample gave rise to the 11 T cell receptor beta chains below, sequenced in a study of shared clonotypes between healthy human individuals. Sequencing was performed with immunoSEQ multiplex PCR; in TCRdb, only in-frame clones are kept and a portion is missing. The sample gives about 380,000 clones, about 96% of which show up once; around 0.29% is in the top ten. The sequenced sample consisted of memory CD8+ T cells sorted from blood. Subset meaning: CD45RO+ cells pooled with CCR7-negative TemRA cells. The receptor source for this set is a man younger than 40 in good health.

Worth noting for this clone: One end of the junction fails to match germline, which may point to a read error. The J gene is TRBJ2-7, the V gene TRBV5-1; 11 nucleotides match TRBD2. This CDR3 has 17 residues. Germline values: CDR1 SGHRS, CDR2 YFSETQ. This CDR3 reads CASSLAFGTSGSYEQYF. CDR3 coding DNA: TGCGCCAGCAGTTTGGCCTTCGGGACTAGCGGTTCCTACGAGCAGTACTTC.

The rearrangement joins TRBV6-1 to TRBJ1-1; D call uncertain. Per the germline V gene, CDR1 is MNHNS and CDR2 is SASEGT. CDR3 size: 12 residues. V was trimmed by 4 bases and J by 3 bases, leaving 6 bases between them. This CDR3 reads CASSGWDTEAFF. In DNA form, the CDR3 reads TGTGCCAGCAGTGGGTGGGACACTGAAGCTTTCTTT.

V usage is TRBV28 and J usage is TRBJ2-7; D gene uncertain. Per the germline V gene, CDR1 is MDHEN and CDR2 is SYDVKM. The CDR3 covers 14 residues. V shed 5 bases and J shed 1 base, with 12 bases lying between them. CDR3 in DNA: TGTGCCAGCAGTCGGCTACTGGAATCCTACGAGCAGTACTTC. It is translated as CASSRLLESYEQYF.

The J gene is TRBJ1-5, the V gene TRBV28; TRBD1 might be the D (6 bases). There are 14 residues in the CDR3. Germline-derived CDR1 and CDR2 are MDHEN and SYDVKM. V lost 6 bases and J lost 2, with 11 bases in between. The CDR3 reads CASSRPGGNQPQHF. CDR3 DNA sequence: TGTGCCAGCAGCCGCCCAGGGGGCAATCAGCCCCAGCATTTT.

This chain connects TRBV7-2 to TRBJ2-4; a weak D match, TRBD1 (6 bases). This CDR3 spans 13 amino acids. Deletions cut 2 bases from V and 4 bases from J, with 6 bases between. CDR1 SGHTA and CDR2 FQGNSA come from the germline V gene. CDR3 nucleotide sequence: TGTGCCAGCAGCTTACAGGGGAAAAACATTCAGTACTTC. This codes for CASSLQGKNIQYF.

The gene calls are TRBV18 and TRBJ2-5; D is perhaps TRBD1 (5 bases). This CDR3 is 16 amino acids long. The V gene lost 0 bases and the J gene lost 2 bases, with 13 bases spanning the gap. CDR1 and CDR2 (germline): KGHSH, LQKENI. The CDR3 region is CASSPPRQLIQETQYF. In DNA form, the CDR3 reads TGTGCCAGCTCACCACCCCGACAGTTGATACAAGAGACCCAGTACTTC. Complete variable domain (other parts from reference TRBV18 and TRBJ2-5): NAGVMQNPRHLVRRRGQEARLRCSPMKGHSHVYWYRQLPEEGLKFMVYLQKENIIDESGMPKERFSAEFPKEGPSILRIQQVVRGDSAAYFCASSPPRQLIQETQYFGPGTRLLVL.

The chain joins TRBV6-1 to TRBJ1-5; the D is unclear. The V end lost 2 bases, the J end lost 2 bases, and 16 bases lay between the germline ends. Germline CDR1 is MNHNS and CDR2 is SASEGT. The CDR3 runs to 17 residues. CDR3 coding DNA: TGTGCCAGCAGTGAATTTCCCGAGGCGTCAGGCAATCAGCCCCAGCATTTT. Translated: CASSEFPEASGNQPQHF.

The chain uses TRBV6-6 and TRBJ2-1; D is unresolved. From germline, CDR1 is MNHNY and CDR2 SVGAGI (reference sequence). V was pared by 6 bases and J by 8 bases, with 8 bases between. The CDR3 totals 11 residues. The CDR3 nucleotides are TGTGCCAGCAGGCGAGTGGATGAGCAGTTCTTC. Protein sequence: CASRRVDEQFF.

The rearrangement joins TRBV6-5 to TRBJ1-1; 7 bases match TRBD1. The trim removed 6 bases at V and 0 bases at J, leaving 7 bases unmatched. This CDR3 is 15 amino acids long. Germline CDR1 MNHEY, CDR2 SVGAGI. CDR3 DNA sequence: TGTGCCAGCAGCTGGGACAGTTCACTGAACACTGAAGCTTTCTTT. Amino acids: CASSWDSSLNTEAFF.

The chain carries TRBV30 and TRBJ1-4, with D unclear. CDR1 GTSNPN and CDR2 SVGIG come from the germline V gene (reference sequence). V was trimmed by 4 bases and J by 10 bases, leaving 10 bases between them. This CDR3 comprises 11 residues. CDR3 nucleotides: TGTGCCTGGAATCCGGGGAGAAAACTGTTTTTT. The encoded protein is CAWNPGRKLFF.

This chain links TRBV5-1 with TRBJ2-5; 10 bases line up with TRBD2. J was trimmed by 5 bases and V by 4 bases; bases with no gene match: 14. Germline V CDR1 and CDR2: SGHRS, YFSETQ. This CDR3 region has 17 residues. The CDR3 spells CASSDPILAGVKETQYF. DNA of the CDR3: TGCGCCAGCAGCGACCCTATCCTAGCGGGGGTTAAGGAGACCCAGTACTTC.